This T cell receptor beta chain was profiled in a study of liver allograft versus peripheral blood T cells. Study in general: Within transplanted livers, the T cell receptor repertoires were examined and compared against the repertoires present in the peripheral blood of liver transplant recipients.

Per germline, CDR1 MNHNY and CDR2 SVGAGI (reference sequence). The CDR3 has 15 amino acids. Trimming took 2 bases from V and 4 from J, leaving 14 bases between them. Points from the study as a whole: Reportedly, liver allograft T cell receptor repertoires differed from peripheral blood ones.

Using its own MiXCR run on the reads, TCRdb lists one record per CDR3 protein. The sample consists of about 16,000 distinct CDR3 sequences, 20% to 25% of them appearing once. By sample fraction, this clonotype is large. Antigen: not known. The TCR comes from a human patient who had a liver transplant. Some T cells may be supplied by the graft donor. The chain joins TRBV6-6 to TRBJ1-2; the D gene is possibly TRBD1 (5 bases). The CDR3 nucleotides are TGTGCCAGCAGTTACAGCGAGGGACGGAGCTATGGCTACACCTTC. Amino acids: CASSYSEGRSYGYTF.